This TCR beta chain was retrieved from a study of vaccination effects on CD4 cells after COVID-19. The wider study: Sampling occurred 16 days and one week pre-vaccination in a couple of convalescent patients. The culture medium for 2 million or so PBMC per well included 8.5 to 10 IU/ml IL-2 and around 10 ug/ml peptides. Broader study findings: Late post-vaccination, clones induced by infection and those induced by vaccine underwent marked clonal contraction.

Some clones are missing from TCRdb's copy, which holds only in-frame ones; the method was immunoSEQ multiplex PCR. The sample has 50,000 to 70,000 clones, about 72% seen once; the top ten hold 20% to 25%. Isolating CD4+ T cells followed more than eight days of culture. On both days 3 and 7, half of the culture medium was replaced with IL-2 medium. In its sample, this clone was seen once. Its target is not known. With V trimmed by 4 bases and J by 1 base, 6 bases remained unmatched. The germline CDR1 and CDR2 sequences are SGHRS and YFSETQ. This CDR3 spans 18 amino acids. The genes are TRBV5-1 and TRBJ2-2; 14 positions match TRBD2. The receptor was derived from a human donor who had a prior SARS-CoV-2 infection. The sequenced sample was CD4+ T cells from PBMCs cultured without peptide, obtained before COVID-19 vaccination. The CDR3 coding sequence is TGCGCCAGCAGCGGGGGACTAGCGGGGGACGTGAACACCGGGGAGCTGTTTTTT. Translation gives CASSGGLAGDVNTGELFF.